This T cell receptor beta chain stems from a study of T cell responses to AZD1222 COVID-19 vaccine. Study results and caveats: Baseline serostatus was positive in only six AZD1222 recipients. Scientists sampled the repertoires only once the peak T cell response had passed.

CDR3 length equals 14 residues. Germline CDR1 reads PRHDT; CDR2 reads FYEKMQ (reference sequence). V was cut by 5 bases and J by 4 bases, with 11 bases left in between. The data were produced by immunoSEQ multiplex PCR, yet TCRdb's version contains in-frame clones alone and is incomplete. The data contain 200,000 to 250,000 clones, roughly 91% of them seen just once; the ten biggest clones take up around 1%. Remarks on this clone: Antigen specificity is unknown.

Source: peripheral blood, taken on day 0 of MenACWY control vaccination. The chain is built from TRBV13 and TRBJ2-2; D perhaps matches TRBD2 (5 bases). The TCR originated in an adult in good health. CDR3 sequence reads: CASSRREGTGELFF. The CDR3 region has the DNA TGTGCCAGCAGCCGGAGAGAGGGCACCGGGGAGCTGTTTTTT.